Sequencing of this T cell receptor beta chain was carried out in a study of blood T cells in healthy people across ages. Many counts were recorded for this clonotype. Its antigen is unknown. This CDR3 comprises 18 residues. V gave up 0 bases and J gave up 0 bases, with 12 bases separating them. Germline lookup yields CDR1 LGHNA and CDR2 YNFKEQ. Using a J-beta primer mix together with a sample-barcoded 5' primer, a second PCR was run for about 6 to 12 cycles. TCRdb ran MiXCR on the 5' RACE reads and lists one entry per CDR3 protein. This table has around 1,500,000 distinct CDR3 sequences, under 30% appearing once. Whole-study findings and limits: Donors of long life had a larger count of naive CD4+ cells and greater diversity than aged donors.

V usage is TRBV4-2 and J usage is TRBJ2-6; D not certain. The source material was blood. The origin of this receptor is a woman in her twenties or thirties in good health. This CDR3 is CASSQESMSSSGANVLTF. CDR3 nucleotide sequence: TGTGCCAGCAGCCAAGAATCTATGTCGAGCTCTGGGGCCAACGTCCTGACTTTC.